The next 27 T cell receptor beta chains were all read from a single sample in a study of human T cells and chemical hapten exposure. Someone pulled total RNA out of unfractionated whole blood. The library labeled individual cDNA molecules by adding unique molecular identifiers to them. MiXCR, applied by TCRdb to the reads, yields one record per CDR3 protein. This sample yields 95,000 to 150,000 distinct CDR3 sequences, of which 8.5% to 9% are seen a single time; approximately 1.5% belongs to the top ten. The sequenced sample consisted of whole blood. These receptors originate from a human donor in good health. Some clones in this sample may be carry-over from other donors' samples.

About this clonotype itself: A much bigger clone sits one base away, suggesting this may be a read error. The genes are TRBV5-6 and TRBJ1-1; 8 nucleotides match TRBD1. The CDR3 runs to 14 residues. Germline CDR1 reads SGHDT; CDR2 reads YYEEEE. In nucleotides, the CDR3 is TGTGCCTGCAGCCAAGTGGACAGGGACACTGAAGCTTTCTTT. This sequence encodes CACSQVDRDTEAFF.

The chain couples TRBV10-3 to TRBJ1-6; D call uncertain. Germline V gene data show CDR1 as ENHRY and CDR2 as SYGVKD. The ends were cut back, 1 base at V and 7 bases at J, with 5 bases in the middle. There are 13 residues in the CDR3. The CDR3, as DNA: TGTGCCATCAGTGAGTTACAGAATTCACCCCTCCACTTT. Translated: CAISELQNSPLHF.

The chain couples TRBV12-3 or TRBV12-4 to TRBJ1-4; 7 bases fit TRBD1. This CDR3 contains 15 residues. Trimming took 6 bases from V and 3 from J; bases not matched to a gene: 7. The CDR3 bases are TGTGCCAGCAGGCCCCAGACAGGGTCTAATGAAAAACTGTTTTTT. Encoded protein: CASRPQTGSNEKLFF.

This clonotype was seen repeatedly, ten times or more. The rearrangement uses TRBV20-1 and TRBJ1-1, with a weak D call TRBD1 (6 bases). V was trimmed by 3 bases and J by 11 bases, leaving 22 bases between them. The germline V gene encodes CDR1 DFQATT and CDR2 SNEGSKA (reference sequence). The CDR3 length is 14 residues. CDR3 residues: CSASGGPDRTDAFF. The DNA of the CDR3 is TGCAGTGCTAGTGGAGGGCCCGACAGGACCGACGCTTTCTTT.

The rearrangement links TRBV7-2 to TRBJ1-3; D ambiguous. This CDR3 comprises 13 residues. Per germline, CDR1 SGHTA and CDR2 FQGNSA. The V and J ends lost 5 bases and 4 bases respectively, with 9 bases between them. The CDR3 coding sequence is TGTGCCAGCAGCCCCGTTCACGGAAACACCATATATTTT. It specifies CASSPVHGNTIYF.

This clonotype has ten or more counts. This chain connects TRBV5-6 to TRBJ2-5; D could derive from TRBD1 or TRBD2 (5 bases each). CDR1 SGHDT and CDR2 YYEEEE come from the germline V gene. The V and J ends lost 5 bases and 4 bases respectively, with 12 bases between them. This CDR3 contains 13 residues. The DNA of the CDR3 is TGTGCCAGCAGTACGAGGGGTCGAGAGACCCAGTACTTC. Protein sequence: CASSTRGRETQYF.

There are many counts of this clonotype. V is TRBV11-1 and J is TRBJ1-1; D call uncertain. V was pared by 1 base and J by 4 bases, with 7 bases between. The length of the CDR3 is 13 residues. Germline V gives CDR1 SGHAT, CDR2 FQDESV (reference sequence). CDR3 amino acids: CASSLEGSTEAFF. The DNA for the CDR3 is TGTGCCAGCAGCTTAGAGGGTAGCACTGAAGCTTTCTTT.

Here the CDR3 DNA reads TGTGCCAGCACTTTACGTCAGGGATACTATGGCTACACCTTC. Protein product: CASTLRQGYYGYTF. V usage is TRBV6-5 and J usage is TRBJ1-2; D is perhaps TRBD1 (5 bases). The CDR3 has 14 amino acids. Germline CDR1 and CDR2: MNHEY and SVGAGI. V lost 7 bases and J lost 3, with 15 bases in between.

The gene calls are TRBV6-5 and TRBJ2-1, with D tentatively TRBD2 (6 bases). Germline V gene lookup returns CDR1 MNHEY and CDR2 SVGAGI. The CDR3 is 15 amino acids. V was trimmed by 5 bases and J by 8 bases, leaving 19 bases between them. The CDR3 DNA sequence: TGTGCCAGCAGTGATGCCGGGAGACCTGAGGATGAGCAGTTCTTC. Its protein is CASSDAGRPEDEQFF.

This clonotype was picked up a small number of times. The chain uses TRBV11-2 and TRBJ1-2, with unresolved D. CDR1 is SGHAT, CDR2 FQNNGV, per germline. Trimming removed 4 bases at V and 2 bases at J, with 14 bases between. This CDR3 comprises 15 residues. CDR3 sequence reads: CASSSPRSINYGYTF. In DNA, the CDR3 is TGTGCCAGCAGCTCACCCCGAAGCATCAACTATGGCTACACCTTC.

This clonotype was detected ten times or more. The rearrangement links TRBV18 to TRBJ1-1; D is uncertain. Deletions cut 5 bases from V and 0 bases from J, with 25 bases between. The CDR3 contains 19 residues. The germline gives CDR1 KGHSH, CDR2 LQKENI. In DNA, the CDR3 is TGTGCCAGCTCAGTCCCGGGCCCCAGTGTCGGTCGGATGAACACTGAAGCTTTCTTT. Encoded protein: CASSVPGPSVGRMNTEAFF.

This clonotype came up many times. The V and J genes are TRBV11-2 and TRBJ2-7; 8 positions match TRBD1. Trimming at V came to 5 bases and at J to 2 bases, leaving 5 bases not matched to a gene. The germline V gene encodes CDR1 SGHAT and CDR2 FQNNGV. This CDR3 comprises 14 residues. The CDR3 DNA sequence: TGTGCCAGCAGCCAACCGGACAGGGCCTACGAGCAGTACTTC. It translates to CASSQPDRAYEQYF.

This clonotype was counted at least ten times. The chain couples TRBV4-2 to TRBJ1-4; a possible D gene is TRBD1 (6 bases). The CDR3 consists of 16 residues. V was shortened by 0 bases and J by 8 bases, with 16 bases between the two germline ends. Germline CDR1 reads LGHNA; CDR2 reads YNFKEQ. The CDR3 nucleotides are TGTGCCAGCAGCCAAGATTTCCGGGGGCAGAAGGAAAAACTGTTTTTT. This gives the protein CASSQDFRGQKEKLFF.

The J gene is TRBJ2-5, the V gene TRBV25-1; 9 nucleotides align to TRBD1. Germline-derived CDR1 and CDR2 are MGHDK and SYGVNS. V trimming: 5 bases; J trimming: 3 bases; junction bases outside the gene matches: 4. CDR3 length equals 14 residues. CDR3 nucleotide sequence: TGTGCCAGCAGTATCCGGGACAGGGAAGAGACCCAGTACTTC. The encoded protein is CASSIRDREETQYF.

This clonotype was counted between two and nine times. The chain employs TRBV3-1 and TRBJ2-2; the D gene is possibly TRBD1 (6 bases). The CDR3 length is 13 residues. Germline CDR1 and CDR2: LGHDT and YNNKEL (reference sequence). Trimming pared 1 base from V and 7 bases from J, leaving 7 bases between. Here the CDR3 reads CASSQGTVGELFF. Written as DNA, the CDR3 is TGTGCCAGCAGCCAAGGGACAGTCGGGGAGCTGTTTTTT.

The genes are TRBV5-4 and TRBJ1-2; D is uncertain. Trimming left V 5 bases short and J 4 bases short, with 18 bases between. Germline CDR1 and CDR2: SGHNT and YYREEE (reference sequence). The CDR3 length is 15 residues. The CDR3 DNA reads as TGTGCCAGCAGAGGGCAAACATCGGGCAGCTATGGCTACACCTTC. It codes for CASRGQTSGSYGYTF.

The chain carries TRBV20-1 and TRBJ1-1, with D perhaps matching TRBD1 (6 bases). Germline CDR1 is DFQATT and CDR2 is SNEGSKA (reference sequence). The V end lost 1 base, the J end lost 3 bases, and 12 bases lay between the germline ends. The CDR3 spans 14 residues. CDR3 in DNA: TGCAGTGCTAGAGCTGGGGGGCAGGACACTGAAGCTTTCTTT. It codes for CSARAGGQDTEAFF.

At least ten counts were recorded for this clonotype. This chain joins TRBV29-1 and TRBJ1-1; D is perhaps TRBD1 (5 bases). Germline-derived CDR1 and CDR2 are SQVTM and ANQGSEA. The CDR3 length is 14 residues. V lost 5 bases, J lost 0 bases, and 13 bases lay in between. In nucleotides, the CDR3 is TGCAGCGTTAAAACACAGGTGATGAACACTGAAGCTTTCTTT. Encoded protein: CSVKTQVMNTEAFF.

The chain combines TRBV20-1 with TRBJ2-3, with 7 nucleotides matching TRBD2. The CDR3 is 16 residues long. The V and J ends lost 6 bases and 0 bases, in that order; junction bases with no gene match: 12. Germline V gene lookup returns CDR1 DFQATT and CDR2 SNEGSKA (reference sequence). The CDR3 loop reads CSAPRGLAASTDTQYF. CDR3 DNA: TGCAGTGCCCCAAGGGGCCTAGCGGCTAGCACAGATACGCAGTATTTT.

This clonotype has a handful of counts. V and J are TRBV12-3 or TRBV12-4 and TRBJ2-4; D unclear. V was cut by 2 bases and J by 8 bases, with 4 bases left in between. This CDR3 contains 11 residues. The CDR3 bases are TGTGCCAGCAGTTTAAGCGACATTCAGTACTTC. Protein product: CASSLSDIQYF.

The gene calls are TRBV2 and TRBJ1-5; 8 bases line up with TRBD1. V lost 3 bases and J lost 5; bases outside the gene matches: 6. Germline CDR1 reads SNHLY; CDR2 reads FYNNEI. The CDR3 has 15 amino acids. The CDR3 nucleotides read TGTGCCAGCAGTGATTGGACAGGGCGGCATCAGCCCCAGCATTTT. It translates to CASSDWTGRHQPQHF. Using reference TRBV2 and TRBJ1-5 for the parts outside the CDR3, the full variable domain is EPEVTQTPSHQVTQMGQEVILRCVPISNHLYFYWYRQILGQKVEFLVSFYNNEISEKSEIFDDQFSVERPDGSNFTLKIRSTKLEDSAMYFCASSDWTGRHQPQHFGDGTRLSIL.

The rearrangement uses TRBV5-5 and TRBJ1-2, with a tentative D call TRBD1 (5 bases). V was clipped by 4 bases and J by 6 bases, with 16 bases between them. The CDR3 sequence is 14 residues long. CDR1 is SGHKS, CDR2 YYEKEE, per germline (reference sequence). The CDR3 loop reads CASSGDGESDGYTF. CDR3 nucleotide sequence: TGTGCCAGCAGCGGGGACGGAGAATCGGATGGCTACACCTTC.

There are many counts of this clonotype. This chain joins TRBV27 and TRBJ1-1; 10 nucleotides agree with TRBD1. Unmatched junction bases numbered 4, after V lost 5 bases and J lost 1 base. This CDR3 spans 15 amino acids. Germline lookup yields CDR1 MNHEY and CDR2 SMNVEV (reference sequence). CDR3 region: CASSPGTGENTEAFF. CDR3 DNA: TGTGCCAGCAGTCCAGGGACAGGGGAGAACACTGAAGCTTTCTTT.

This chain links TRBV12-5 with TRBJ1-2; no clear D. Germline V gene lookup returns CDR1 LGHNT and CDR2 FRNRAP. This CDR3 is built from 11 residues. The V end was cut by 1 base, the J end by 7 bases, with 4 bases between. The CDR3, as DNA: TGTGCTAGTGGTTTGGCAATTGGCTACACCTTC. Its translation: CASGLAIGYTF.

This clonotype occurred a few times. This sequence joins TRBV2 and TRBJ1-5, with D uncertain. The V end was cut by 3 bases, the J end by 0 bases, with 6 bases between. This CDR3 has 14 residues. In germline, CDR1 is SNHLY, CDR2 FYNNEI. The CDR3 loop is CASSDRYSNQPQHF. The CDR3 DNA is TGTGCCAGCAGTGACCGGTATAGCAATCAGCCCCAGCATTTT.

This clonotype was counted at least ten times. The V gene is TRBV5-4, the J gene TRBJ1-5; TRBD1 aligns across 12 bases. There are 16 residues in the CDR3. V lost 3 bases, J lost 2 bases, and 3 bases stayed unmatched. Germline CDR1 is SGHNT and CDR2 is YYREEE (reference sequence). DNA for the CDR3: TGTGCCAGCAGCTATGGGACAGGGGGCGGCAATCAGCCCCAGCATTTT. It codes for CASSYGTGGGNQPQHF.

In this sample, this clonotype turned up a few times. CDR3 nucleotide sequence: TGCAGTGCACTGTGGTCCGGGACTAGCGGGTACGAGCAGTACTTC. It yields the protein CSALWSGTSGYEQYF. The gene calls are TRBV20-1 and TRBJ2-7, with TRBD2 matching 12 bases. With V trimmed by 6 bases and J by 4 bases, 10 bases remained unmatched. Looked up from germline, CDR1 is DFQATT and CDR2 is SNEGSKA (reference sequence). The CDR3 is 15 amino acids.